This TCR beta chain was recorded in a study of long-term antiretroviral therapy in people with HIV. The libraries were made with immunoSEQ v3.0 at survey level. TCRdb keeps only in-frame clones here, not all; method: immunoSEQ multiplex PCR. The sample shows 6,700 or so clones, 74% of them seen only once. There are 19 residues in the CDR3. Trimming stripped 0 bases from V and 8 bases from J, with 24 bases between. Germline loops: CDR1 SGHKS, CDR2 YYEKEE (reference sequence). The clonotype comes from a man aged 18-30 years with HIV. The V call is TRBV5-5, the J call TRBJ1-6; maybe TRBD1 (5 bases). This sample comprised unsorted PBMCs, obtained 0.1 years before starting antiretroviral therapy. The CDR3 DNA is TGTGCCAGCAGCTTGGGGGCGGTGATCGGCGTGCGAGGGGATTCACCCCTCCACTTT. Translation: CASSLGAVIGVRGDSPLHF. The full variable domain, its missing parts supplied by reference TRBV5-5 and TRBJ1-6, is DAGVTQSPTHLIKTRGQQVTLRCSPISGHKSVSWYQQVLGQGPQFIFQYYEKEERGRGNFPDRFSARQFPNYSSELNVNALLLGDSALYLCASSLGAVIGVRGDSPLHFGNGTRLTVT.